The clone carrying this T cell receptor beta chain has just one count. This sample is part of a study of blood T cells in healthy people across ages. Staff drew around 10 milliliters of peripheral blood from each donor. Then a second PCR, running about 6 to 12 cycles, was carried out with a sample-barcoded 5' primer and a J-beta primer mix. Per-sample output comprised a minimum of 2.5 million paired-end reads containing CDR3. TCRdb re-called the 5' RACE reads through MiXCR, storing one row per CDR3 protein. Among 800,000 to 1,300,000 distinct CDR3 sequences listed, about 23% were seen once. The same sample was also used in a study of T cells of mothers and their children.

Sequenced sample: blood. The clonotype comes from a girl aged 2 to 10 in good health.

The CDR3 region is CASSHGGEETQYF. The CDR3 bases are TGTGCCAGCAGCCACGGTGGGGAAGAGACCCAGTACTTC. The V and J genes are TRBV3-1 and TRBJ2-5; no firm D call. With 3 bases removed from V and 3 bases from J, the gap between germline ends came to 8 bases. Germline values: CDR1 LGHDT, CDR2 YNNKEL (reference sequence). The CDR3 covers 13 residues.